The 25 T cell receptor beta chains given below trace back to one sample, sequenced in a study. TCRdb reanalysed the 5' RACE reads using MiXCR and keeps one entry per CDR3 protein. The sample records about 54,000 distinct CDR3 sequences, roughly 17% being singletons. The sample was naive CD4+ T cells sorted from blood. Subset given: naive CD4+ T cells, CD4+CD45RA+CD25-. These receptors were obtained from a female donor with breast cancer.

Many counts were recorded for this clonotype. The CDR3 spells CASKIQVSSYEQYF. DNA of the CDR3: TGTGCCAGCAAGATACAGGTTAGCTCCTACGAGCAGTACTTC. The V call is TRBV6-5, the J call TRBJ2-7; a weak D match, TRBD1 (5 bases). CDR1 MNHEY and CDR2 SVGAGI come from the germline V gene. The V gene lost 7 bases and the J gene lost 0 bases, with 13 bases spanning the gap. The CDR3 spans 14 residues.

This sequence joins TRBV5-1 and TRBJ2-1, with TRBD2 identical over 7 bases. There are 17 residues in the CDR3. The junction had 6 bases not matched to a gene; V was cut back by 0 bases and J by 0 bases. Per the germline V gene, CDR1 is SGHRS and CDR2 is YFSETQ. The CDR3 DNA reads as TGCGCCAGCAGCTTGGACGGGAGGCAGAGCTCCTACAATGAGCAGTTCTTC. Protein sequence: CASSLDGRQSSYNEQFF.

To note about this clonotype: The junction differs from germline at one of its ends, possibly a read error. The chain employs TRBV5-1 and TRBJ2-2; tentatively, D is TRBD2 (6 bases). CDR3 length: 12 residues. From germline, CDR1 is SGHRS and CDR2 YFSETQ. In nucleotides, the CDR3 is TGCGCCAGCAGCACCGGTGGCGGGGAGCCGTTTTTT. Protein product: CASSTGGGEPFF. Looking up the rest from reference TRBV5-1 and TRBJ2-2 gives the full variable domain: KAGVTQTPRYLIKTRGQQVTLSCSPISGHRSVSWYQQTPGQGLQFLFEYFSETQRNKGNFPGRFSGRQFSNSRSEMNVSTLELGDSALYLCASSTGGGEPFFGEGSRLTVL.

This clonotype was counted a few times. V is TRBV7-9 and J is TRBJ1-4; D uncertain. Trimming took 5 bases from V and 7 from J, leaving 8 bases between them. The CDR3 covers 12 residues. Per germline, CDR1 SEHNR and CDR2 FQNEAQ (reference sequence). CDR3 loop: CASSRTIEKLFF. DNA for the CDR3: TGTGCCAGCAGCCGGACGATTGAAAAACTGTTTTTT.

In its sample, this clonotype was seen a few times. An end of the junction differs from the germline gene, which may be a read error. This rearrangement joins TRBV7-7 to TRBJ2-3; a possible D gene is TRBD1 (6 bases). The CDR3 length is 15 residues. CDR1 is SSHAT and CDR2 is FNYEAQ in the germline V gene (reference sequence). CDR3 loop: CASSLNPGGTDTQYF. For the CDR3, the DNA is TGTGCTAGCAGCTTAAATCCAGGGGGCACAGATACGCAGTATTTT.

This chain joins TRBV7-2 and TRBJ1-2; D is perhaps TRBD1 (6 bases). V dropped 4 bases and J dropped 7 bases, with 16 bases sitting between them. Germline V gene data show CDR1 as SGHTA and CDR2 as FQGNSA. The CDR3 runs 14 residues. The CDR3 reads CASSSQAGGAGYTF. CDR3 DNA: TGTGCCAGCAGCTCCCAGGCGGGGGGCGCTGGCTACACCTTC.

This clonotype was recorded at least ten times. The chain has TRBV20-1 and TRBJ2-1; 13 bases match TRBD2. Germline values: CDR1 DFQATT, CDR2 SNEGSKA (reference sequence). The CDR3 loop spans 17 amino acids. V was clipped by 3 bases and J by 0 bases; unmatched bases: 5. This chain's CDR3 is CSARALAGGYSYNEQFF. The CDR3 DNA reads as TGCAGTGCTAGGGCACTAGCGGGAGGGTACTCCTACAATGAGCAGTTCTTC.

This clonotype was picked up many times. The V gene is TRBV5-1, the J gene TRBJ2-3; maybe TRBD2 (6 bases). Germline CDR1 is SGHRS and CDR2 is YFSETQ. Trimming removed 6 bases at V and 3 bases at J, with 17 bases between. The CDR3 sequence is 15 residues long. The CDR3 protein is CASTLTGEGTDTQYF. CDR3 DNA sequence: TGCGCCAGCACCCTAACGGGAGAGGGTACAGATACGCAGTATTTT.

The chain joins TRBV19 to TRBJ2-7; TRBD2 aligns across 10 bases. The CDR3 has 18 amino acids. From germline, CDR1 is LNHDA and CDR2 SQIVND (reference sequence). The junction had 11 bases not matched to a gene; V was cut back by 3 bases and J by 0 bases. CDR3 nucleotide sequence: TGTGCCAGTAGTATCCCGAGGGGAGCTAGCGGGAGCTCCTACGAGCAGTACTTC. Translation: CASSIPRGASGSSYEQYF.

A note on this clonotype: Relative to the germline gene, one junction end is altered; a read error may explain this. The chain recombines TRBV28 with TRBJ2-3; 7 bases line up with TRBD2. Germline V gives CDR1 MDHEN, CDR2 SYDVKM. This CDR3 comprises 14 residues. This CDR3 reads CASSSAGLIDTKYF. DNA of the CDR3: TGTGCCAGCAGTTCAGCGGGATTGATAGATACGAAGTATTTT.

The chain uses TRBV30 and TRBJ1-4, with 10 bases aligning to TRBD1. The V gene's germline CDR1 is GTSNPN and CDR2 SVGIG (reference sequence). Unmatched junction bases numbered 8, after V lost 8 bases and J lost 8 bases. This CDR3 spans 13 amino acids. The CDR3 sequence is CARTGTGAEKLFF. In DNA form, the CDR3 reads TGTGCCAGGACCGGGACAGGGGCCGAAAAACTGTTTTTT.

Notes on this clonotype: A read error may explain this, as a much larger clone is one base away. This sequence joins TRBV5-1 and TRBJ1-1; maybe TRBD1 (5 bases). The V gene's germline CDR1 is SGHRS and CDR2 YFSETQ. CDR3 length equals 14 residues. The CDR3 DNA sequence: TGCGCCAGCAGCTCCTCTCCCAGGGCGGGGGAAGCTATCTTT. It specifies CASSSSPRAGEAIF.

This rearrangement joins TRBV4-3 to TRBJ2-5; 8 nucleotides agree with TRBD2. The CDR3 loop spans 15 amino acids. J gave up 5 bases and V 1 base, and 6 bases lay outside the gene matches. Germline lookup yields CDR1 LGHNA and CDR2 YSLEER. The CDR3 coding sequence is TGCGCCAGCAGCCAAGGGACTAGCAGGATGGAGACCCAGTACTTC. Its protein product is CASSQGTSRMETQYF.

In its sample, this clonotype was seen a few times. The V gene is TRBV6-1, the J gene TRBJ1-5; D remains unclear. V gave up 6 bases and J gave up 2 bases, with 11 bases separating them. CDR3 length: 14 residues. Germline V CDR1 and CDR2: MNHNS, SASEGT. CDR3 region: CASSEGFGNQPQHF. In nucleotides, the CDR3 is TGTGCCAGCAGCGAGGGTTTTGGCAATCAGCCCCAGCATTTT.

CDR3 protein: CASSWSALSGTQYF. The CDR3 DNA reads as TGCGCCAGCAGCTGGAGCGCCCTCTCGGGGACCCAGTACTTC. The chain recombines TRBV5-1 with TRBJ2-5; D remains ambiguous. Germline-derived CDR1 and CDR2 are SGHRS and YFSETQ. Trimming removed 3 bases from V and 7 bases from J, with 16 bases in between. CDR3 length equals 14 residues.

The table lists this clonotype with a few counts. DNA of the CDR3: TGTGCCAGCAGCTTTCGACAGGGTATCAATTCACCCCTCCACTTT. Translating it yields CASSFRQGINSPLHF. The V and J genes are TRBV7-2 and TRBJ1-6, with 7 bases that match TRBD1. The germline CDR1 and CDR2 sequences are SGHTA and FQGNSA. The CDR3 sequence is 15 residues long. Trimming at V came to 3 bases and at J to 7 bases, leaving 6 bases not matched to a gene.

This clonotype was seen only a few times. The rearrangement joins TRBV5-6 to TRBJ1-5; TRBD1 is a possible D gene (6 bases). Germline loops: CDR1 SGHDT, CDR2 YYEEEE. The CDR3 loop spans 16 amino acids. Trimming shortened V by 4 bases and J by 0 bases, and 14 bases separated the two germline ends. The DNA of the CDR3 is TGTGCCAGCAGCGTACAGGGAGGGGATAGCAATCAGCCCCAGCATTTT. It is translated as CASSVQGGDSNQPQHF.

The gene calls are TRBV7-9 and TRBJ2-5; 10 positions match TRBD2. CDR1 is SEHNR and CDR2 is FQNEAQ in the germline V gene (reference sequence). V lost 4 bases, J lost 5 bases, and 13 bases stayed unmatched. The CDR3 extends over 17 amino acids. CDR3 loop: CASSWGSGRASEETQYF. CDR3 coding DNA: TGTGCCAGCAGCTGGGGAAGCGGGAGGGCTTCCGAGGAGACCCAGTACTTC.

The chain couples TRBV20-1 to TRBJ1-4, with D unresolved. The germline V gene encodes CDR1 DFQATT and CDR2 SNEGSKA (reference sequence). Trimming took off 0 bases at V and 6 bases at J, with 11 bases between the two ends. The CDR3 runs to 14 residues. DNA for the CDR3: TGCAGTGCTAGAGATCAAGGGTCAGATGAAAAACTGTTTTTT. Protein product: CSARDQGSDEKLFF.

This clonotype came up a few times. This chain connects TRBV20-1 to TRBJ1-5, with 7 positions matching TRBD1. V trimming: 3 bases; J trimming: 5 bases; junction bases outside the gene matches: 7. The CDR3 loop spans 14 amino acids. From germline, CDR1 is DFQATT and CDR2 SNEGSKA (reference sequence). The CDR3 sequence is CSASFGQDYQPQHF. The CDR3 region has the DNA TGCAGTGCTAGTTTCGGACAGGATTATCAGCCCCAGCATTTT.

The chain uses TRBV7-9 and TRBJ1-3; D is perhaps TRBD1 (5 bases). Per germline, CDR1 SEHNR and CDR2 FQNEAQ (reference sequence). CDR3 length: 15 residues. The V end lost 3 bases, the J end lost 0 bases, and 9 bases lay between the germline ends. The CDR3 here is CASSFRAHSGNTIYF. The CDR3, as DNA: TGTGCCAGCAGCTTCAGGGCTCACTCTGGAAACACCATATATTTT. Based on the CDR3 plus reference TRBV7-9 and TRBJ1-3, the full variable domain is DTGVSQNPRHKITKRGQNVTFRCDPISEHNRLYWYRQTLGQGPEFLTYFQNEAQLEKSRLLSDRFSAERPKGSFSTLEIQRTEQGDSAMYLCASSFRAHSGNTIYFGEGSWLTVV.

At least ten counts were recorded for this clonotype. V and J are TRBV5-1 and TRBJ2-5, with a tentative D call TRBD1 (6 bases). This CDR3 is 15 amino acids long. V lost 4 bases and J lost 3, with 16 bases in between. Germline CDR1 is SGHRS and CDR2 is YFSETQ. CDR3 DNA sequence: TGCGCCAGCAGCACCGATGGACAGCCCGAAGAGACCCAGTACTTC. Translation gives CASSTDGQPEETQYF. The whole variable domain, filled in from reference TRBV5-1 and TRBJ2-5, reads KAGVTQTPRYLIKTRGQQVTLSCSPISGHRSVSWYQQTPGQGLQFLFEYFSETQRNKGNFPGRFSGRQFSNSRSEMNVSTLELGDSALYLCASSTDGQPEETQYFGPGTRLLVL.

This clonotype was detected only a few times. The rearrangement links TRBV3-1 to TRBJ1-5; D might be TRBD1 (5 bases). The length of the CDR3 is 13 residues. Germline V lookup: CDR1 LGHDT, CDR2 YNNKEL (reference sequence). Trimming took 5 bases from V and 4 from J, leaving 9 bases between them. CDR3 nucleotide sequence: TGTGCCAGCAGCAAACAGGTAAATCAGCCCCAGCATTTT. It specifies CASSKQVNQPQHF.

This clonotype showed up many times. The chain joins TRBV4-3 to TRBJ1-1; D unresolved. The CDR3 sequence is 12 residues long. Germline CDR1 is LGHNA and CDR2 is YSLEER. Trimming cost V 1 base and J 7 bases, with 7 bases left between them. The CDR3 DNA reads TGCGCCAGCAGCCAAGTGGGGAGTGAAGCTTTCTTT. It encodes CASSQVGSEAFF.

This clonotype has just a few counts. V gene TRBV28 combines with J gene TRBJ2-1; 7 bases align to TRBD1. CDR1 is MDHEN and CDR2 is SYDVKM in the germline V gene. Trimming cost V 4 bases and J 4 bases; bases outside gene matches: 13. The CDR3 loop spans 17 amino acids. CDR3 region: CASSSALSPDRYNEQFF. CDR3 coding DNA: TGTGCCAGCAGTTCAGCCCTTAGCCCGGACAGGTACAATGAGCAGTTCTTC.